This is a list of T cell receptor beta chains from one sample in a study of shared clonotypes between healthy human individuals. Method: immunoSEQ multiplex PCR; TCRdb's copy keeps in-frame clones and lacks some. Seen here are just over 2,000,000 clones, approximately 94% observed once, and the top ten hold 1% to 1.3%. Sequenced sample: naive CD8+ T cells sorted from blood. These receptors were obtained from a man aged 18 to 29 in good health. CDR3s include the opening cysteine and the closing phenylalanine or tryptophan. D genes are given only for firm matches. Size values are once, few and many counts, or a class for expanded clones, and some rows have none.

CDR3 protein: CASSNQLATYTDTQYF
CDR3 DNA: TGTGCCAGTAGTAACCAACTAGCGACCTACACAGATACGCAGTATTTT
clone size: NA
V gene: TRBV19
J gene: TRBJ2-3
D gene: TRBD2

CDR3 protein: CSVGAGSYEQYF
CDR3 DNA: TGCAGCGTTGGGGCCGGTTCCTACGAGCAGTACTTC
clone size: NA
V gene: TRBV29-1
J gene: TRBJ2-7
D gene: NA

CDR3 protein: CASSSATGTATYEQYF
CDR3 DNA: TGTGCCAGCAGCTCGGCGACCGGGACAGCCACCTACGAGCAGTACTTC
clone size: NA
V gene: TRBV7-2
J gene: TRBJ2-7
D gene: TRBD1

CDR3 protein: CASSFDLGGNTDTQYF
CDR3 DNA: TGCGCCAGCAGCTTTGACCTCGGGGGGAACACAGATACGCAGTATTTT
clone size: NA
V gene: TRBV5-1
J gene: TRBJ2-3
D gene: TRBD2

CDR3 protein: CASSYTPAVYGYTF
CDR3 DNA: TGTGCCAGCAGTTACACCCCGGCCGTCTATGGCTACACCTTC
clone size: NA
V gene: TRBV6-5
J gene: TRBJ1-2
D gene: NA

CDR3 protein: CASSHDPDRGQAFF
CDR3 DNA: TGCGCCAGCAGCCACGATCCCGACAGGGGGCAAGCTTTCTTT
clone size: NA
V gene: TRBV4-1
J gene: TRBJ1-1
D gene: TRBD1

CDR3 protein: CAIREGALGEQFF
CDR3 DNA: TGTGCCATCAGGGAAGGGGCTTTAGGTGAGCAGTTCTTC
clone size: NA
V gene: TRBV10-3
J gene: TRBJ2-1
D gene: NA

CDR3 protein: CSVAWGGYGYTF
CDR3 DNA: TGCAGCGTTGCATGGGGCGGCTATGGCTACACCTTC
clone size: NA
V gene: TRBV29-1
J gene: TRBJ1-2
D gene: NA

CDR3 protein: CATSPGDRYSGSGSDTQYF
CDR3 DNA: TGTGCCACCAGCCCCGGTGACAGGTATAGCGGGAGTGGCTCAGATACGCAGTATTTT
clone size: NA
V gene: TRBV15
J gene: TRBJ2-3
D gene: TRBD2

CDR3 protein: CASSLGRFEAFF
CDR3 DNA: TGTGCCAGCAGCTTGGGCAGATTCGAAGCTTTCTTT
clone size: NA
V gene: TRBV5-8
J gene: TRBJ1-1
D gene: NA

CDR3 protein: CASSPGAALNTEAFF
CDR3 DNA: TGTGCCAGCAGTCCAGGGGCAGCCCTGAACACTGAAGCTTTCTTT
clone size: NA
V gene: TRBV7-6
J gene: TRBJ1-1
D gene: NA

CDR3 protein: CATSRKRGLAGAGELFF
CDR3 DNA: TGTGCCACCAGCAGAAAAAGGGGACTAGCGGGAGCCGGGGAGCTGTTTTTT
clone size: NA
V gene: TRBV15
J gene: TRBJ2-2
D gene: TRBD2

CDR3 protein: CASSPGLAQPQHF
CDR3 DNA: TGTGCCAGCAGCCCCGGACTTGCCCAACCCCAGCATTTT
clone size: NA
V gene: TRBV6-5
J gene: TRBJ1-5
D gene: NA

CDR3 protein: CAWRDSTYEQYF
CDR3 DNA: TGTGCCTGGAGGGACAGCACTTACGAGCAGTACTTC
clone size: NA
V gene: TRBV30
J gene: TRBJ2-7
D gene: NA

CDR3 protein: CASSLSPGNNEQFF
CDR3 DNA: TGTGCCAGCAGTTTATCACCAGGGAACAATGAGCAGTTCTTC
clone size: NA
V gene: TRBV28
J gene: TRBJ2-1
D gene: NA

CDR3 protein: CAASPGGDGYTF
CDR3 DNA: TGTGCCGCATCCCCGGGCGGAGATGGCTACACCTTC
clone size: NA
V gene: TRBV6-6
J gene: TRBJ1-2
D gene: NA

CDR3 protein: CASSVGGATNEKLFF
CDR3 DNA: TGTGCCAGCAGCGTAGGCGGAGCAACTAATGAAAAACTGTTTTTT
clone size: NA
V gene: TRBV9
J gene: TRBJ1-4
D gene: NA

CDR3 protein: CASSLGPTYEQYF
CDR3 DNA: TGTGCCAGTAGTCTCGGGCCTACCTACGAGCAGTACTTC
clone size: NA
V gene: TRBV19
J gene: TRBJ2-7
D gene: NA

CDR3 protein: CASSPLWGANEQFF
CDR3 DNA: TGTGCCAGCAGTCCTCTTTGGGGGGCAAATGAGCAGTTCTTC
clone size: NA
V gene: TRBV28
J gene: TRBJ2-1
D gene: NA

CDR3 protein: CASSLAGVMDTEAFF
CDR3 DNA: TGTGCCAGCAGCTTAGCAGGGGTAATGGACACTGAAGCTTTCTTT
clone size: NA
V gene: TRBV7-8
J gene: TRBJ1-1
D gene: NA

CDR3 protein: CASSLPPRQGVNSPLHF
CDR3 DNA: TGTGCCAGCAGTTTACCCCCCCGGCAGGGGGTCAATTCACCCCTCCACTTT
clone size: NA
V gene: TRBV27
J gene: TRBJ1-6
D gene: TRBD1

CDR3 protein: CASSWGVTSTDTQYF
CDR3 DNA: TGTGCCAGCAGCTGGGGGGTTACTAGCACAGATACGCAGTATTTT
clone size: NA
V gene: TRBV7-3
J gene: TRBJ2-3
D gene: NA

CDR3 protein: CAWRVTRNTEAFF
CDR3 DNA: TGTGCCTGGAGGGTAACCAGGAACACTGAAGCTTTCTTT
clone size: many
V gene: TRBV30
J gene: TRBJ1-1
D gene: NA

CDR3 protein: CASAGESAYEQYF
CDR3 DNA: TGTGCCAGCGCGGGAGAAAGCGCCTACGAGCAGTACTTC
clone size: NA
V gene: TRBV7-9
J gene: TRBJ2-7
D gene: TRBD2

CDR3 protein: CASGLYNEQFF
CDR3 DNA: TGTGCCTCGGGACTTTACAATGAGCAGTTCTTC
clone size: NA
V gene: TRBV7-2
J gene: TRBJ2-1
D gene: NA

CDR3 protein: CASSSKVTGGSRFEQYF
CDR3 DNA: TGTGCCAGCAGCTCGAAAGTCACGGGGGGTAGCAGGTTCGAGCAGTACTTC
clone size: NA
V gene: TRBV11-2
J gene: TRBJ2-7
D gene: TRBD2

CDR3 protein: CASSPGTAYEQYF
CDR3 DNA: TGTGCCAGTAGTCCTGGGACGGCCTACGAGCAGTACTTC
clone size: NA
V gene: TRBV19
J gene: TRBJ2-7
D gene: NA

CDR3 protein: CASSLAVGAQGYTF
CDR3 DNA: TGTGCCAGCAGCTTAGCGGTGGGGGCCCAGGGCTACACCTTC
clone size: NA
V gene: TRBV7-8
J gene: TRBJ1-2
D gene: NA

CDR3 protein: CASRGGANTGELFF
CDR3 DNA: TGTGCCAGCAGGGGAGGGGCGAACACCGGGGAGCTGTTTTTT
clone size: once
V gene: TRBV11-2
J gene: TRBJ2-2
D gene: TRBD2

CDR3 protein: CASSQAPAGNEQFF
CDR3 DNA: TGTGCCAGCAGCCAGGCACCCGCTGGCAATGAGCAGTTCTTC
clone size: NA
V gene: TRBV16
J gene: TRBJ2-1
D gene: NA

CDR3 protein: CAISDGLTQAGSPLHF
CDR3 DNA: TGTGCCATCAGTGATGGGTTAACCCAGGCAGGGTCACCCCTCCACTTT
clone size: NA
V gene: TRBV10-3
J gene: TRBJ1-6
D gene: NA

CDR3 protein: CASSLTTGTRFGYEQYF
CDR3 DNA: TGTGCCAGCAGCTTGACCACCGGAACTAGGTTCGGCTACGAGCAGTACTTC
clone size: NA
V gene: TRBV5-4
J gene: TRBJ2-7
D gene: NA

CDR3 protein: CASSAWDFPTPDTQYF
CDR3 DNA: TGTGCCAGCAGCGCTTGGGACTTCCCAACACCGGATACGCAGTATTTT
clone size: once
V gene: TRBV7-9
J gene: TRBJ2-3
D gene: NA

CDR3 protein: CASRRLSTDTQYF
CDR3 DNA: TGTGCCAGCAGGAGACTTAGCACAGATACGCAGTATTTT
clone size: once
V gene: TRBV2
J gene: TRBJ2-3
D gene: NA

CDR3 protein: CASSFPGSSGNTIYF
CDR3 DNA: TGTGCCAGCAGCTTCCCCGGGAGCTCTGGAAACACCATATATTTT
clone size: NA
V gene: TRBV7-9
J gene: TRBJ1-3
D gene: NA

CDR3 protein: CASSGAGADEQYF
CDR3 DNA: TGTGCCAGCAGCGGAGCAGGAGCTGACGAGCAGTACTTC
clone size: NA
V gene: TRBV9
J gene: TRBJ2-7
D gene: NA

CDR3 protein: CASSDPSYEQYF
CDR3 DNA: TGTGCCAGCAGTGACCCCTCCTACGAGCAGTACTTC
clone size: NA
V gene: TRBV28
J gene: TRBJ2-7
D gene: NA

CDR3 protein: CASSIVLGETQYF
CDR3 DNA: TGCGCCAGCAGTATCGTCCTAGGAGAGACCCAGTACTTC
clone size: once
V gene: TRBV10-1
J gene: TRBJ2-5
D gene: NA

CDR3 protein: CASSQETLDPYEQYF
CDR3 DNA: TGCGCCAGCAGCCAAGAAACCTTAGACCCCTACGAGCAGTACTTC
clone size: NA
V gene: TRBV4-1
J gene: TRBJ2-7
D gene: NA

CDR3 protein: CASSLDGYTGELFF
CDR3 DNA: TGTGCCAGCAGCTTGGACGGGTACACCGGGGAGCTGTTTTTT
clone size: NA
V gene: TRBV5-6
J gene: TRBJ2-2
D gene: NA

CDR3 protein: CASGSHRRTEAFF
CDR3 DNA: TGTGCCAGCGGATCCCACAGGCGAACTGAAGCTTTCTTT
clone size: NA
V gene: TRBV27
J gene: TRBJ1-1
D gene: NA

CDR3 protein: CASSSTGRRTEAFF
CDR3 DNA: TGCGCCAGCAGCTCGACAGGGCGGCGCACTGAAGCTTTCTTT
clone size: NA
V gene: TRBV5-1
J gene: TRBJ1-1
D gene: TRBD1

CDR3 protein: CASSYGGGDMNTEAFF
CDR3 DNA: TGTGCCAGCAGTTACGGAGGCGGTGACATGAACACTGAAGCTTTCTTT
clone size: NA
V gene: TRBV6-6
J gene: TRBJ1-1
D gene: NA

CDR3 protein: CASRGTSGTYEQYF
CDR3 DNA: TGTGCCAGCAGGGGGACTAGCGGTACCTACGAGCAGTACTTC
clone size: NA
V gene: TRBV9
J gene: TRBJ2-7
D gene: TRBD2

CDR3 protein: CASSILRTSNEQFF
CDR3 DNA: TGTGCCAGTAGTATCCTCCGGACGTCAAATGAGCAGTTCTTC
clone size: NA
V gene: TRBV19
J gene: TRBJ2-1
D gene: NA

CDR3 protein: CAIGTGLADTQYF
CDR3 DNA: TGTGCCATCGGGACAGGGTTGGCAGATACGCAGTATTTT
clone size: NA
V gene: TRBV10-3
J gene: TRBJ2-3
D gene: TRBD1

CDR3 protein: CASGGDRTSYEQYF
CDR3 DNA: TGTGCTAGTGGGGGGGACAGAACCTCCTACGAGCAGTACTTC
clone size: NA
V gene: TRBV12-5
J gene: TRBJ2-7
D gene: TRBD1

CDR3 protein: CASSPPDRQLVANVLTF
CDR3 DNA: TGTGCCAGCAGCCCCCCCGACAGGCAACTGGTGGCCAACGTCCTGACTTTC
clone size: NA
V gene: TRBV13
J gene: TRBJ2-6
D gene: NA

CDR3 protein: CASSAPASGSETQYF
CDR3 DNA: TGTGCCAGCAGTGCCCCGGCTAGCGGGAGTGAGACCCAGTACTTC
clone size: NA
V gene: TRBV6-5
J gene: TRBJ2-5
D gene: TRBD2

CDR3 protein: CASGLVDEQFF
CDR3 DNA: TGTGCCAGCGGTTTGGTCGATGAGCAGTTCTTC
clone size: NA
V gene: TRBV11-1
J gene: TRBJ2-1
D gene: NA

CDR3 protein: CASSYGGASRDEQYF
CDR3 DNA: TGTGCCAGCAGTTATGGGGGGGCTTCGAGGGACGAGCAGTACTTC
clone size: NA
V gene: TRBV6-5
J gene: TRBJ2-7
D gene: NA

CDR3 protein: CASSLQGFNEKLFF
CDR3 DNA: TGTGCCAGCAGCCTACAGGGGTTTAATGAAAAACTGTTTTTT
clone size: NA
V gene: TRBV5-4
J gene: TRBJ1-4
D gene: TRBD1

CDR3 protein: CASSLLISSGRDEQYF
CDR3 DNA: TGTGCCAGCAGTTTATTAATTTCTTCAGGGAGGGACGAGCAGTACTTC
clone size: NA
V gene: TRBV28
J gene: TRBJ2-7
D gene: TRBD2